Listed below are T cell receptor beta chains from one sample, sequenced in a study of T cells in Graves' hyperthyroidism and ophthalmopathy. One entry per CDR3 protein, called by TCRdb with MiXCR from the multiplex PCR reads. The data show hundreds of thousands of distinct CDR3 sequences, 14% seen once. Sequencing was carried out using blood. All receptors come from a woman aged 18-29 years with Graves' hyperthyroidism. Both conserved end residues are part of each CDR3. Each record gives: clone size, J gene, V gene, D gene, CDR3 protein, CDR3 DNA. A D gene is named only where the DNA matches it firmly. The size entry is marked missing in some rows and otherwise reads once, few, many or a size class.

clone size: many
J gene: TRBJ2-1
V gene: TRBV27
D gene: -
CDR3 protein: CASLLPPHQTRSYNEQFF
CDR3 DNA: TGTGCCAGCTTGCTTCCTCCTCACCAAACGAGGTCCTACAATGAGCAGTTCTTC

clone size: -
J gene: TRBJ2-2
V gene: TRBV10-2
D gene: -
CDR3 protein: CASRVRGGPGSGELFF
CDR3 DNA: TGCGCCAGCAGGGTGCGTGGGGGCCCAGGCTCCGGGGAGCTGTTTTTT

clone size: -
J gene: TRBJ2-7
V gene: TRBV5-1
D gene: -
CDR3 protein: CASSLKQGGPYEQYF
CDR3 DNA: TGCGCCAGCAGCTTGAAACAGGGGGGGCCCTACGAGCAGTACTTC

clone size: many
J gene: TRBJ1-6
V gene: TRBV10-2
D gene: -
CDR3 protein: CASSESIKLHF
CDR3 DNA: TGCGCCAGCAGTGAGTCAATCAAGCTCCACTTT

clone size: many
J gene: TRBJ2-1
V gene: TRBV7-8
D gene: -
CDR3 protein: CASTGPNNEQFF
CDR3 DNA: TGTGCCAGCACCGGACCTAACAATGAGCAGTTCTTC

clone size: many
J gene: TRBJ2-3
V gene: TRBV30
D gene: TRBD2
CDR3 protein: CAWSVILADTQYF
CDR3 DNA: TGTGCCTGGAGTGTAATACTAGCGGATACGCAGTATTTT

clone size: many
J gene: TRBJ1-2
V gene: TRBV19
D gene: TRBD1
CDR3 protein: CASSAQQGPNYGYTF
CDR3 DNA: TGTGCCAGTAGTGCTCAACAGGGGCCGAACTATGGCTACACCTTC

clone size: few
J gene: TRBJ2-7
V gene: TRBV6-2/TRBV6-3
D gene: -
CDR3 protein: CASSYSARGKLSTYEQYF
CDR3 DNA: TGTGCCAGCAGTTACTCGGCTCGGGGGAAGCTTTCCACCTACGAGCAGTACTTC

clone size: many
J gene: TRBJ2-7
V gene: TRBV30
D gene: -
CDR3 protein: CAWSAGGTYEQYF
CDR3 DNA: TGTGCCTGGAGTGCAGGGGGGACCTACGAGCAGTACTTC

clone size: few
J gene: TRBJ1-5
V gene: TRBV7-9
D gene: -
CDR3 protein: CASSLETSRQPQHF
CDR3 DNA: TGTGCCAGCAGCTTAGAAACCTCGCGTCAGCCCCAGCATTTT

clone size: -
J gene: TRBJ2-7
V gene: TRBV6-1
D gene: -
CDR3 protein: CASIMGTYEQYF
CDR3 DNA: TGTGCCAGCATCATGGGAACCTACGAGCAGTACTTC

clone size: few
J gene: TRBJ2-7
V gene: TRBV7-2
D gene: -
CDR3 protein: CASSRRAAYEQYF
CDR3 DNA: TGTGCCAGCAGCCGTCGGGCGGCCTACGAGCAGTACTTC

clone size: few
J gene: TRBJ1-2
V gene: TRBV3-1
D gene: -
CDR3 protein: CASSPGQHRYGYTF
CDR3 DNA: TGTGCCAGCAGCCCTGGACAGCACCGCTATGGCTACACCTTC

clone size: many
J gene: TRBJ2-1
V gene: TRBV7-9
D gene: -
CDR3 protein: CASSPGGGYNEQFF
CDR3 DNA: TGTGCCAGCAGCCCCGGTGGGGGATACAATGAGCAGTTCTTC

clone size: many
J gene: TRBJ2-7
V gene: TRBV24-1
D gene: TRBD1
CDR3 protein: CATKPRKPGQVRYEQYF
CDR3 DNA: TGTGCCACCAAGCCACGCAAACCGGGACAGGTCCGGTACGAGCAGTACTTC

clone size: many
J gene: TRBJ2-2
V gene: TRBV28
D gene: TRBD2
CDR3 protein: CASIGAGRFGELFF
CDR3 DNA: TGTGCCAGCATCGGAGCGGGGAGGTTCGGGGAGCTGTTTTTT

clone size: many
J gene: TRBJ2-1
V gene: TRBV6-1
D gene: TRBD1
CDR3 protein: CASSFGTGLNEQFF
CDR3 DNA: TGTGCCAGCAGTTTCGGGACAGGGCTCAATGAGCAGTTCTTC

clone size: many
J gene: TRBJ2-7
V gene: TRBV30
D gene: -
CDR3 protein: CAWSFRTVYYEQYF
CDR3 DNA: TGTGCCTGGAGTTTTCGGACGGTTTACTACGAGCAGTACTTC

clone size: many
J gene: TRBJ1-1
V gene: TRBV6-5
D gene: -
CDR3 protein: CASSYSASFQTNTEAFF
CDR3 DNA: TGTGCCAGCAGTTACTCGGCGAGTTTTCAGACGAACACTGAAGCTTTCTTT

clone size: -
J gene: TRBJ2-3
V gene: TRBV6-2/TRBV6-3
D gene: TRBD2
CDR3 protein: CASSYSGTTDTQYF
CDR3 DNA: TGTGCCAGCAGTTACAGCGGGACCACAGATACGCAGTATTTT

clone size: many
J gene: TRBJ2-1
V gene: TRBV7-9
D gene: TRBD2
CDR3 protein: CASSLSGEASYNEQFF
CDR3 DNA: TGTGCCAGCAGCTTAAGCGGGGAGGCCAGCTACAATGAGCAGTTCTTC

clone size: -
J gene: TRBJ1-5
V gene: TRBV7-9
D gene: -
CDR3 protein: CSSSLGGVSNQPQHF
CDR3 DNA: TGTTCCAGCAGCTTAGGAGGGGTGAGCAATCAGCCCCAGCATTTT

clone size: many
J gene: TRBJ2-7
V gene: TRBV6-2/TRBV6-3
D gene: TRBD2
CDR3 protein: CASSYSGRIEQYF
CDR3 DNA: TGTGCCAGCAGTTACTCCGGGAGGATCGAGCAGTACTTC

clone size: -
J gene: TRBJ1-6
V gene: TRBV4-3
D gene: TRBD1
CDR3 protein: CASSQTGQGNSPLHF
CDR3 DNA: TGCGCCAGCAGCCAGACGGGACAGGGGAATTCACCCCTCCACTTT

clone size: -
J gene: TRBJ2-5
V gene: TRBV7-8
D gene: -
CDR3 protein: CASSPLKGRVDETQYF
CDR3 DNA: TGTGCCAGCAGCCCCTTAAAGGGACGTGTGGATGAGACCCAGTACTTC

clone size: few
J gene: TRBJ1-6
V gene: TRBV7-9
D gene: -
CDR3 protein: CASSLPYVPLHF
CDR3 DNA: TGTGCCAGCAGCTTACCCTACGTACCCCTCCACTTT

clone size: -
J gene: TRBJ2-6
V gene: TRBV6-5
D gene: -
CDR3 protein: CASSYSLGTGDFYSGANVLTF
CDR3 DNA: TGTGCCAGCAGTTACTCCCTCGGCACAGGGGACTTCTACTCTGGGGCCAACGTCCTGACTTTC

clone size: few
J gene: TRBJ2-1
V gene: TRBV7-2
D gene: TRBD2
CDR3 protein: CASSGTRNYNEQFF
CDR3 DNA: TGTGCCAGCAGCGGGACTAGGAATTACAATGAGCAGTTCTTC